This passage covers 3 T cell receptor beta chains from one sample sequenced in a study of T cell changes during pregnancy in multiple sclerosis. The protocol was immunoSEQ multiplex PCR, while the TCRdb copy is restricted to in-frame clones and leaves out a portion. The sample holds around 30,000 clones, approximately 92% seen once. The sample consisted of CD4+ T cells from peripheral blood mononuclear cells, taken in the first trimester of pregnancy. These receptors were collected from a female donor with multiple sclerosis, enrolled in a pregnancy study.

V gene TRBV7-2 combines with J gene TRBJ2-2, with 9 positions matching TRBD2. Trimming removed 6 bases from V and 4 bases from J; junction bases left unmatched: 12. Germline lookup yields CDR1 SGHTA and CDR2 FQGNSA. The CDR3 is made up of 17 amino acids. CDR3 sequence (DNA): TGTGCCAGCAGTCCAGGAGGGCTAGCGGGGATCACCGGGGAGCTGTTTTTT. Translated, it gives CASSPGGLAGITGELFF.

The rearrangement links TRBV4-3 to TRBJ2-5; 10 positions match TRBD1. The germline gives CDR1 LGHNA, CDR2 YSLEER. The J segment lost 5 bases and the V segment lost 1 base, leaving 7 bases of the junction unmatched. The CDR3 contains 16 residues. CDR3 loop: CASSQAWDRGRETQYF. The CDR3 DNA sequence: TGCGCCAGCAGCCAAGCCTGGGACAGGGGACGGGAGACCCAGTACTTC.

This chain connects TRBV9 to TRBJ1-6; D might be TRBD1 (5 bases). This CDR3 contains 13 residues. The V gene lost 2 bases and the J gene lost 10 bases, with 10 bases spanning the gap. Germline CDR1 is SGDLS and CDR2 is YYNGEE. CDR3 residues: CASSVEGRSPLHF. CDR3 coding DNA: TGTGCCAGCAGCGTGGAGGGGAGGTCACCCCTCCACTTT.